This entry is about one T cell receptor beta chain. An end of the junction differs from the germline gene, which may be a read error. Use of 60 Vbeta and 13 Jbeta primers characterized the PCR. Profiled with immunoSEQ multiplex PCR; TCRdb holds only in-frame clones, not every one. The top ten clones hold about 2.8% of a sample with some 180,000 clones, about 80% of them seen once. The CDR3 runs 16 residues. Germline CDR1 reads SEHNR; CDR2 reads FQNEAQ (reference sequence). This entry comes from a study of cytomegalovirus exposure and HLA in healthy donors. Sequenced material: PBMCs. The rearrangement joins TRBV7-9 to TRBJ2-7; 9 nucleotides align to TRBD1. This receptor was identified in a woman younger than 45 in good health and CMV-seronegative. The CDR3, as DNA: TGTTCCAGCAGCGGCCCTACGACAGGGGGATCGTACGAGCAGTACTTC. Amino acids: CSSSGPTTGGSYEQYF.